This T cell receptor beta chain was identified during a study of graft-versus-host responses after intestinal transplantation. Notes on this clone: What it binds is not known.

Assay used: immunoSEQ multiplex PCR; TCRdb lists only in-frame clones, some missing. The sample yields about 28,000 clones, roughly 80% seen once. This CDR3 comprises 15 residues. V was pared by 2 bases and J by 4 bases, with 15 bases between. From germline, CDR1 is SGHVS and CDR2 FNYEAQ. The chain links TRBV7-6 to TRBJ2-7; unclear D gene. The sample was unstimulated CD8+ T cells sorted from spleen or lymph node cells, taken before intestinal transplant. The origin of this receptor is a human donor who received an intestinal transplant. This CDR3 reads CASSLYPTPLYEQYF. The CDR3 nucleotides are TGTGCCAGCAGCTTATACCCCACCCCCCTATACGAGCAGTACTTC.